This entry concerns a single TCR beta chain. These data are taken from a study of blood T cell repertoires in COVID-19. The wider study: Acute and convalescent COVID-19 samples came from the United States, Italy and Spain. PBMCs, B-cell-depleted T cells, or T cells were the source of the cDNA or gDNA that made up the material.

Participants spanned ages about 18 to 90 years and resided in around 25 US areas. Germline values: CDR1 MGHRA, CDR2 YSYEKL. The trim removed 4 bases at V and 10 bases at J, leaving 14 bases unmatched. The CDR3 has 17 amino acids. Per the original data handling: Nucleated cell counts were estimated from reference gene primer amplification. Here immunoSEQ multiplex PCR was the method, and the copy in TCRdb shows in-frame clones only, minus some. The V and J calls and clone size were taken over from that table, and D and trimming were inferred from the DNA. The sample has 210,000 or so clones; approximately 80% are singletons.

Material: PBMCs or T cells enriched from blood (not recorded which). The clonotype comes from a man in his thirties or forties with acute COVID-19. This rearrangement joins TRBV4-1 to TRBJ1-4; 11 nucleotides match TRBD1. The DNA of the CDR3 is TGCGCCAGCAGCCCGGACAGGGGGCCAAATATCGGGGCAAAACTGTTTTTT. It specifies CASSPDRGPNIGAKLFF.